The 22 T cell receptor beta chains given below trace back to one sample, sequenced in a study of blood T cell repertoires in COVID-19. Sequencing was performed with immunoSEQ multiplex PCR; in TCRdb, only in-frame clones are kept and a portion is missing. This table has roughly 250,000 clones, 86% appearing once. Sequenced material: PBMCs or T cells enriched from blood (not recorded which). All receptors come from a woman in her forties or fifties who had recovered from COVID-19.

This sequence joins TRBV19 and TRBJ1-4; the match to TRBD1 covers 7 bases. The CDR3 runs 16 residues. Germline trimming cut 3 bases from V and 4 bases from J; bases unmatched to any gene: 8. Germline V CDR1 and CDR2: LNHDA, SQIVND (reference sequence). The CDR3 DNA is TGTGCCAGTAGTATGGGACAGACTATACTTAATGAAAAACTGTTTTTT. It codes for CASSMGQTILNEKLFF.

The chain recombines TRBV19 with TRBJ1-1, with 7 bases that match TRBD1. The length of the CDR3 is 11 residues. Germline V gene data show CDR1 as LNHDA and CDR2 as SQIVND (reference sequence). J lost 8 bases, V lost 10 bases, and 7 bases had no gene match. The CDR3 DNA sequence: TGTGCCACCCGGGACAGCCAGGAAGCTTTCTTT. Protein sequence: CATRDSQEAFF.

The chain joins TRBV7-3 to TRBJ2-1; a possible D gene is TRBD2 (6 bases). The CDR3 spans 13 residues. V dropped 4 bases and J dropped 15 bases, with 19 bases sitting between them. The V gene's germline CDR1 is SGHTA and CDR2 FQGTGA. CDR3 nucleotides: TGTGCCAGCAGCTCAAACGGGGGATTAAGGCCGTTCTTC. Its translation is CASSSNGGLRPFF.

The chain joins TRBV6-5 to TRBJ1-3, with D possibly matching TRBD1 (6 bases). Looked up from germline, CDR1 is MNHEY and CDR2 is SVGAGI. The CDR3 runs to 13 residues. V lost 6 bases, J lost 0 bases, and 6 bases lay in between. CDR3 region: CASSRGSGNTIYF. The CDR3 DNA sequence: TGTGCCAGCAGCAGGGGCTCTGGAAACACCATATATTTT.

The chain couples TRBV18 to TRBJ2-7; 10 bases line up with TRBD1. V was clipped by 1 base and J by 0 bases; unmatched bases: 3. Germline V gene sequence: CDR1 KGHSH, CDR2 LQKENI. This CDR3 region has 16 residues. The CDR3 protein is CASSPQGDRGSYEQYF. The CDR3 region has the DNA TGTGCCAGCTCACCACAGGGGGACAGGGGCTCCTACGAGCAGTACTTC.

The V and J genes are TRBV5-1 and TRBJ2-2; weak D call: TRBD1 (6 bases). CDR3 length equals 17 residues. V shed 3 bases and J shed 1 base, with 16 bases lying between them. Germline CDR1 and CDR2: SGHRS and YFSETQ. CDR3 DNA: TGCGCCAGCAGCTCGACCCCCGGGACAATGAACACCGGGGAGCTGTTTTTT. Amino acid sequence: CASSSTPGTMNTGELFF.

This clone was seen only a few times. The chain joins TRBV7-8 to TRBJ1-2; no definite D call. V was clipped by 4 bases and J by 0 bases, with 12 bases between them. CDR3 length equals 15 residues. Germline V lookup: CDR1 SGHVS, CDR2 FQNEAQ. The chain's CDR3 is CASSSPGLTNYGYTF. CDR3 nucleotides: TGTGCCAGCAGCTCCCCCGGACTAACTAACTATGGCTACACCTTC. Together with reference TRBV7-8 and TRBJ1-2, the CDR3 gives the full variable domain: GAGVSQSPRYKVAKRGQDVALRCDPISGHVSLFWYQQALGQGPEFLTYFQNEAQLDKSGLPSDRFFAERPEGSVSTLKIQRTQQEDSAVYLCASSSPGLTNYGYTFGSGTRLTVV.

The chain joins TRBV18 to TRBJ1-2; 9 positions agree with TRBD1. The CDR3 runs to 15 residues. CDR1 KGHSH and CDR2 LQKENI come from the germline V gene. The V segment lost 4 bases and the J segment 4 bases; nucleotides outside the gene matches: 7. This CDR3 reads CASSQRTGVLYGYTF. CDR3 coding DNA: TGTGCCAGCTCACAGCGGACAGGGGTCCTCTATGGCTACACCTTC. The full variable domain, completed using reference TRBV18 and TRBJ1-2, is NAGVMQNPRHLVRRRGQEARLRCSPMKGHSHVYWYRQLPEEGLKFMVYLQKENIIDESGMPKERFSAEFPKEGPSILRIQQVVRGDSAAYFCASSQRTGVLYGYTFGSGTRLTVV.

The CDR3 DNA reads TGTGCCAGCAGTGGCGCGGGACAGGGCTACGAGCAGTACTTC. The encoded protein is CASSGAGQGYEQYF. V usage is TRBV28 and J usage is TRBJ2-7; TRBD1 matches 9 bases. After removal of 5 bases from V and 3 bases from J, the junction contained 5 bases not matched to a gene. The CDR3 is 14 residues long. Germline CDR1 and CDR2: MDHEN and SYDVKM.

V usage is TRBV6-2 or TRBV6-3 and J usage is TRBJ2-7, with D uncertain. V lost 6 bases and J lost 2, with 8 bases in between. Germline CDR1 and CDR2: MNHEY and SVGEGT. This CDR3 is 12 amino acids long. Here the CDR3 DNA reads TGTGCCAGCAGCCCCAAGCCCTACGAGCAGTACTTC. Protein product: CASSPKPYEQYF.

This clone was detected only once. The rearrangement uses TRBV2 and TRBJ1-1; no clear D gene. Germline loops: CDR1 SNHLY, CDR2 FYNNEI. V shed 6 bases and J shed 0 bases, with 8 bases lying between them. CDR3 length equals 13 residues. Here the CDR3 reads CASRDTMNTEAFF. CDR3 nucleotide sequence: TGTGCCAGCAGAGACACCATGAACACTGAAGCTTTCTTT.

The chain employs TRBV5-1 and TRBJ2-7; maybe TRBD2 (6 bases). The V end lost 0 bases, the J end lost 4 bases, and 17 bases lay between the germline ends. CDR3 length: 16 residues. Germline V gene data show CDR1 as SGHRS and CDR2 as YFSETQ. CDR3 coding DNA: TGCGCCAGCAGCTTGGACCGGCTGCGGCGGGAATACGAGCAGTACTTC. This codes for CASSLDRLRREYEQYF.

V is TRBV9 and J is TRBJ1-3; D not certain. The CDR3 has 16 amino acids. V dropped 0 bases and J dropped 2 bases, with 12 bases sitting between them. The germline V gene encodes CDR1 SGDLS and CDR2 YYNGEE. The CDR3 DNA reads as TGTGCCAGCAGCGTAGCTAGTAGGAAGACTGGAAACACCATATATTTT. Amino acid sequence: CASSVASRKTGNTIYF. Supplemented by reference TRBV9 and TRBJ1-3, the full variable domain reads DSGVTQTPKHLITATGQRVTLRCSPRSGDLSVYWYQQSLDQGLQFLIQYYNGEERAKGNILERFSAQQFPDLHSELNLSSLELGDSALYFCASSVASRKTGNTIYFGEGSWLTVV.

The chain combines TRBV18 with TRBJ2-1, with D perhaps TRBD1 (5 bases). Germline loops: CDR1 KGHSH, CDR2 LQKENI. V lost 2 bases, J lost 9 bases, and 11 bases lay in between. The CDR3 consists of 13 residues. The CDR3 DNA is TGTGCCAGCTCACCATTGTCAGGGCGTGAGCAGTTCTTC. It codes for CASSPLSGREQFF.

This chain uses TRBV11-1 with TRBJ1-4; D remains unclear. The V end lost 1 base, the J end lost 2 bases, and 8 bases lay between the germline ends. This CDR3 region has 15 residues. CDR1 and CDR2 (germline): SGHAT, FQDESV (reference sequence). The CDR3 DNA reads as TGTGCCAGCAGCTTAGATCCGGGGACTAATGAAAAACTGTTTTTT. Amino acids: CASSLDPGTNEKLFF.

The chain has TRBV4-3 and TRBJ1-6; D remains ambiguous. V dropped 1 base and J dropped 0 bases, with 7 bases sitting between them. Germline loops: CDR1 LGHNA, CDR2 YSLEER. The CDR3 runs to 16 residues. The CDR3 DNA is TGCGCCAGCAGCCAAGTCCTGAGCTCCTATAATTCACCCCTCCACTTT. Encoded protein: CASSQVLSSYNSPLHF.

The chain couples TRBV4-1 to TRBJ2-5; D might be TRBD1 (5 bases). Germline CDR1 MGHRA, CDR2 YSYEKL. V lost 4 bases, J lost 0 bases, and 9 bases lay in between. This CDR3 is built from 14 residues. The chain's CDR3 is CASSLPTDQETQYF. The DNA for the CDR3 is TGCGCCAGCAGCCTACCGACAGACCAAGAGACCCAGTACTTC.

This clone was observed a few times. The chain has TRBV4-3 and TRBJ2-7, with 8 nucleotides matching TRBD2. This CDR3 spans 17 amino acids. Per the germline V gene, CDR1 is LGHNA and CDR2 is YSLEER. Trimming removed 4 bases from V and 2 bases from J; junction bases left unmatched: 13. The CDR3 DNA reads as TGCGCCAGCAGCCCTCGGGAGGGGGGCTTCGCAGCCTACGAGCAGTACTTC. The encoded protein is CASSPREGGFAAYEQYF.

The chain combines TRBV6-5 with TRBJ1-1; D not resolved. In germline, CDR1 is MNHEY, CDR2 SVGAGI. V lost 0 bases and J lost 0, with 11 bases in between. This CDR3 spans 16 amino acids. In DNA form, the CDR3 reads TGTGCCAGCAGTTACTCTTGGAGAGGGCTGAACACTGAAGCTTTCTTT. Encoded protein: CASSYSWRGLNTEAFF.

This sequence joins TRBV20-1 and TRBJ1-2, with D unresolved. Trimming removed 4 bases at V and 0 bases at J, with 3 bases between. Germline-derived CDR1 and CDR2 are DFQATT and SNEGSKA (reference sequence). This CDR3 has 11 residues. The CDR3 bases are TGCAGTGCTACTTCTAACTATGGCTACACCTTC. Translation gives CSATSNYGYTF.

The chain joins TRBV5-1 to TRBJ2-7; the match to TRBD1 covers 9 bases. This CDR3 has 14 residues. Per the germline V gene, CDR1 is SGHRS and CDR2 is YFSETQ. V trimming: 4 bases; J trimming: 2 bases; junction bases outside the gene matches: 4. The CDR3 sequence is CASSGGQGPYEQYF. The CDR3 DNA sequence: TGCGCCAGCAGCGGCGGACAGGGGCCCTACGAGCAGTACTTC.

This clone has a handful of counts. The CDR3 sequence: CASSEMASGGAPSPGNEQFF. The DNA of the CDR3 is TGTGCCAGCAGTGAGATGGCTAGCGGGGGGGCCCCTTCTCCCGGCAATGAGCAGTTCTTC. The rearrangement joins TRBV2 to TRBJ2-1, with TRBD2 identical over 12 bases. After removal of 3 bases from V and 6 bases from J, the junction contained 18 bases not matched to a gene. The CDR3 is 20 amino acids. Germline loops: CDR1 SNHLY, CDR2 FYNNEI.